The next 15 T cell receptor beta chains were all read from a single sample in a study of T cell repertoires in cytomegalovirus infection. Their antigens remain unidentified. Each CDR3 protein is one row after TCRdb ran MiXCR on the reads. The repertoire has about 220,000 distinct CDR3 sequences, roughly two fifths of them found once; the top ten carry approximately 59%. Sample: CD8+ T cells from cultured PBMCs, taken from culture after CMV antigen stimulation. The receptors were gathered from a human donor in good health (CMV status not recorded). Some clones in this sample may be carry-over from other donors' samples.

The chain combines TRBV6-8 with TRBJ2-3, with 10 positions matching TRBD2. Trimming at V came to 0 bases and at J to 2 bases, leaving 8 bases not matched to a gene. CDR1 MNHGY and CDR2 SAAAGT come from the germline V gene. The CDR3 runs to 18 residues. The CDR3: CASSYSMILAGFTDTQYF. CDR3 coding DNA: TGTGCCAGCAGTTACTCGATGATACTAGCGGGGTTCACAGATACGCAGTATTTT.

V usage is TRBV20-1 and J usage is TRBJ2-1; tentative D call: TRBD2 (6 bases). CDR1 is DFQATT and CDR2 is SNEGSKA in the germline V gene (reference sequence). V gave up 5 bases and J gave up 8 bases, with 28 bases separating them. The CDR3 runs 17 residues. The CDR3 DNA reads TGCAGTGCTCCGGACGGGAAGGGGTCGCGGGGACGCCATGAGCAGTTCTTC. Translation: CSAPDGKGSRGRHEQFF.

This clonotype was found a few times. V and J are TRBV10-2 and TRBJ2-7, with 9 bases lining up with TRBD1. The germline V gene has CDR1 WSHSY and CDR2 SAAADI. V dropped 7 bases and J dropped 6; count of bases not matched to a gene: 7. This CDR3 contains 13 residues. DNA of the CDR3: TGCGCCAGCACAGGGACAGGGATACGCGAGCAGTACTTC. Translating gives CASTGTGIREQYF.

This clonotype came up a few times. V is TRBV7-9 and J is TRBJ1-1, with D tentatively TRBD1 (5 bases). The CDR3 totals 13 residues. Germline V lookup: CDR1 SEHNR, CDR2 FQNEAQ (reference sequence). Trimming removed 5 bases at V and 10 bases at J, with 17 bases between. The CDR3 sequence: CASSPPRRDGAFF. In DNA, the CDR3 is TGTGCCAGCAGCCCCCCGAGGCGGGACGGAGCTTTCTTT.

Many counts were recorded for this clonotype. The genes are TRBV7-8 and TRBJ2-4, with D maybe TRBD2 (6 bases). This CDR3 region has 15 residues. The germline V and J ends were trimmed by 5 bases and 0 bases, with 11 bases remaining between them. Germline V gene data show CDR1 as SGHVS and CDR2 as FQNEAQ. For the CDR3, the DNA is TGTGCCAGCAGCCGGGACTTTCTAGCCAAAAACATTCAGTACTTC. Amino acids: CASSRDFLAKNIQYF.

The chain recombines TRBV7-4 with TRBJ2-7; TRBD2 aligns across 11 bases. The V segment lost 5 bases and the J segment 3 bases; nucleotides outside the gene matches: 9. The germline gives CDR1 SGHVT, CDR2 SQSDAQ. The CDR3 consists of 16 residues. CDR3 coding DNA: TGTGCCAGCAGCCCAACGACTAGCGGGAAAAACTACGAGCAGTACTTC. This encodes CASSPTTSGKNYEQYF.

This chain joins TRBV25-1 and TRBJ2-2, with D uncertain. The CDR3 runs to 16 residues. Germline CDR1 reads MGHDK; CDR2 reads SYGVNS. Trimming left V 2 bases short and J 0 bases short, with 10 bases between. The CDR3 sequence: CASSEGLAPNTGELFF. The DNA for the CDR3 is TGTGCCAGCAGTGAAGGGTTAGCCCCGAACACCGGGGAGCTGTTTTTT.

The CDR3 here is CASSTPRTSGIGETQYF. CDR3 DNA sequence: TGTGCCAGCAGCACTCCCCGGACTAGCGGGATCGGGGAGACCCAGTACTTC. The gene calls are TRBV6-6 and TRBJ2-5, with 12 bases identical to TRBD2. In germline, CDR1 is MNHNY, CDR2 SVGAGI (reference sequence). After removal of 6 bases from V and 5 bases from J, the junction contained 13 bases not matched to a gene. The CDR3 consists of 17 residues.

As DNA, the CDR3 is TGTGCCAGCAGTTTACAATCTAGCGGGTTTGACAATGAGCAGTTCTTC. This encodes CASSLQSSGFDNEQFF. The chain links TRBV28 to TRBJ2-1; 8 bases align to TRBD2. Germline CDR1 and CDR2: MDHEN and SYDVKM. After removal of 2 bases from V and 5 bases from J, the junction contained 8 bases not matched to a gene. The CDR3 totals 16 residues.

This clonotype showed up just a few times. The genes are TRBV19 and TRBJ2-1; a weak D match, TRBD2 (6 bases). Trimming took 6 bases from V and 2 from J, leaving 17 bases between them. Germline V gives CDR1 LNHDA, CDR2 SQIVND (reference sequence). CDR3 length: 16 residues. Here the CDR3 reads CASRREQVETYNEQFF. The CDR3 DNA reads TGTGCCAGTAGGCGGGAACAGGTGGAAACCTACAATGAGCAGTTCTTC.

CDR3 region: CASSPNKPTIEQFF. CDR3 bases: TGCGCCAGCAGCCCTAATAAACCAACGATTGAGCAGTTCTTC. The chain carries TRBV4-1 and TRBJ2-1, with D hard to call. V dropped 4 bases and J dropped 9 bases, with 16 bases sitting between them. Per germline, CDR1 MGHRA and CDR2 YSYEKL. The CDR3 consists of 14 residues.

The chain links TRBV10-3 to TRBJ2-3, with D possibly TRBD2 on 6 matching bases. Germline values: CDR1 ENHRY, CDR2 SYGVKD. Trimming took 0 bases from V and 2 from J, leaving 12 bases between them. The CDR3 consists of 16 residues. The CDR3 region is CAISESSGSVTDTQYF. CDR3 bases: TGTGCCATCAGTGAGTCGAGCGGGTCAGTCACAGATACGCAGTATTTT.

The chain has TRBV7-9 and TRBJ2-7, with TRBD1 identical over 10 bases. CDR1 and CDR2 from the germline V gene are SEHNR and FQNEAQ (reference sequence). The CDR3 is made up of 15 amino acids. The trim removed 4 bases at V and 2 bases at J, leaving 5 bases unmatched. DNA of the CDR3: TGTGCCAGCAGCTCGGGACAGGGGAAAACCTACGAGCAGTACTTC. Its translation is CASSSGQGKTYEQYF.

The chain has TRBV27 and TRBJ2-7; possible D gene TRBD2, 6 bases. This CDR3 contains 14 residues. CDR1 is MNHEY, CDR2 SMNVEV, per germline (reference sequence). V lost 4 bases, J lost 3 bases, and 13 bases lay in between. The CDR3 bases are TGTGCCAGCAGTTGGGGAGGTGGAGGCTACGAGCAGTACTTC. This translates into CASSWGGGGYEQYF.

Only a few counts were recorded for this clonotype. This rearrangement joins TRBV29-1 to TRBJ2-2, with a weak D call TRBD2 (5 bases). The length of the CDR3 is 14 residues. Trimming shortened V by 2 bases and J by 6 bases, and 13 bases separated the two germline ends. Germline CDR1 and CDR2: SQVTM and ANQGSEA. CDR3 nucleotide sequence: TGCAGCGTTGAAACGAGGGAGAGGGCCGGGGAGCTGTTTTTT. It translates to CSVETRERAGELFF.